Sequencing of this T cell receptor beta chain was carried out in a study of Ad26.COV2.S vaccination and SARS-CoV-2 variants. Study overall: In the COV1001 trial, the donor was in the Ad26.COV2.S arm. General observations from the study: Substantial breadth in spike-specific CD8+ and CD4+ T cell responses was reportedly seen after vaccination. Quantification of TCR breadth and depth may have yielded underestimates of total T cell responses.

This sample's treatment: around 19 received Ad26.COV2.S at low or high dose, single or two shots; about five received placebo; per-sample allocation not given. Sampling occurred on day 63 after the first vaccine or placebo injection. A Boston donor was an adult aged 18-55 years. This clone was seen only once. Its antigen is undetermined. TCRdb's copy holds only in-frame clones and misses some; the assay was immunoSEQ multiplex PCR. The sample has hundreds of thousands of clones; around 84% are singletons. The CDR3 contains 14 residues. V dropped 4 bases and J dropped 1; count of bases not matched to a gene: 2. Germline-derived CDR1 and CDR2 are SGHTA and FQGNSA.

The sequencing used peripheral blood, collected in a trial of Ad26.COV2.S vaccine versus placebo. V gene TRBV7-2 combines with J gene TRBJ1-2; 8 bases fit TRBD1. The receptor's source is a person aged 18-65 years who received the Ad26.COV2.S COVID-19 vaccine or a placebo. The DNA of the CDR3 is TGTGCCAGCAGCTCCGACAGGGGTAACTATGGCTACACCTTC. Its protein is CASSSDRGNYGYTF.